The clone carrying this TCR beta chain came up many times. These data come from a study of regulatory T cells in long-lasting Graves disease. Arm-PCR of CDR3 regions and iRepertoire HTBI primers were used to build TCR beta libraries. TCRdb re-derived calls from the multiplex PCR reads in MiXCR, one entry per CDR3 protein. The sample comprises approximately 400,000 distinct CDR3 sequences, roughly 12% of which are singletons, and 15% to 20% rests with the top ten. Time point here: newly diagnosed GD, antithyroid drugs for less than 3 months. Construction of the TCR library relied on RNA isolated from PBMCs. An endocrinology department located in Xi'an, China, was where the patients came from. Losses at the gene ends were 2 bases for V and 3 bases for J; bases not matched to a gene: 2. Germline loops: CDR1 MNHEY, CDR2 SVGAGI. The CDR3 spans 14 residues. This same sample was also part of a study on T cells in Graves' hyperthyroidism and ophthalmopathy. From that paper: Not enrolled were patients with uncontrolled infection, other autoimmune disease, pregnancy or lactation. During a first-round RT-PCR of the TCR CDR3, the HTBI primer set was used.

This receptor was identified in a woman between 18 and 29 years old with Graves disease. The source material was peripheral blood mononuclear cells (PBMCs), sampled at new diagnosis, from a patient treated with antithyroid drugs. The V call is TRBV6-5, the J call TRBJ2-7; TRBD1 matches 9 bases. Here the CDR3 reads CASSYRDRDYEQYF. CDR3 in DNA: TGTGCCAGCAGTTACCGGGACAGGGACTACGAGCAGTACTTC.